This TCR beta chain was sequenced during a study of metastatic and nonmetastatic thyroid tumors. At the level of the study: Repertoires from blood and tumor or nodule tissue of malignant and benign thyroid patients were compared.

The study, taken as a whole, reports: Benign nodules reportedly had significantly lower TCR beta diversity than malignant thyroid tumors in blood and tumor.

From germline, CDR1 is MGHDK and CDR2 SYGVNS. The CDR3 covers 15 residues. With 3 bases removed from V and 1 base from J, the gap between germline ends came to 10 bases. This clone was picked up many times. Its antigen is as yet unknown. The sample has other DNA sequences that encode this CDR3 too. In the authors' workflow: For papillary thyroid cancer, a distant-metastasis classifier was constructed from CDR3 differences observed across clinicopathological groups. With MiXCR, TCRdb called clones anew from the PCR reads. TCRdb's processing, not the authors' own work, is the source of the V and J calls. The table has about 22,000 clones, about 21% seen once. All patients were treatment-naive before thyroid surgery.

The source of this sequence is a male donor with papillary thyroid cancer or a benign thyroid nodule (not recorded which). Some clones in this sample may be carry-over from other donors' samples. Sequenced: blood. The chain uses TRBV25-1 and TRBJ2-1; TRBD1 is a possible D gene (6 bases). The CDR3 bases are TGTGCCAGCAGTGAGACAGGAGGTTCCTACAATGAGCAGTTCTTC. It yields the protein CASSETGGSYNEQFF. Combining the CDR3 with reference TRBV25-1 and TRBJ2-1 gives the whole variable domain EADIYQTPRYLVIGTGKKITLECSQTMGHDKMYWYQQDPGMELHLIHYSYGVNSTEKGDLSSESTVSRIRTEHFPLTLESARPSHTSQYLCASSETGGSYNEQFFGPGTRLTVL.